This TCR beta chain appears in the sequencing data of a study of cytomegalovirus exposure and HLA in healthy donors. Study details: Researchers found that about 82% of about 400 genotyped donors fell within the Caucasian-associated ancestry cluster.

It was with 60 Vbeta and 13 Jbeta primers that the PCR ran. Assay: immunoSEQ multiplex PCR; the TCRdb copy retains only in-frame clones and omits some. This table holds some 200,000 clones, nearly 80% found once. Study-level points and caveats: Later on, an analysis tied roughly 17,000 TCR beta sequences to HLA alleles at 0.05 false discovery rate. Later genetic work tied a missense DCLRE1C variant to beta-chain V and J trimming. Later on, analysis showed that most CMV-associated TCR beta chains appeared to be HLA-restricted.

For this clone: Its target is not known.

The CDR3 spans 16 residues. The germline V and J ends were trimmed by 0 bases and 3 bases, with 15 bases remaining between them. Germline V gene sequence: CDR1 SEHNR, CDR2 FQNEAQ (reference sequence). The chain links TRBV7-9 to TRBJ2-7; D may be TRBD2 (7 bases). The sequence came from a female donor in good health and CMV-seronegative. The sequencing input was PBMCs. In nucleotides, the CDR3 is TGTGCCAGCAGCTTAGCTCAACAGAGGGGGGGCTACGAGCAGTACTTC. This codes for CASSLAQQRGGYEQYF.